This T cell receptor beta chain was observed in a study of blood T cell repertoires in COVID-19. The assay was immunoSEQ multiplex PCR, and TCRdb's table has in-frame clones only and misses some. Of roughly 250,000 clones listed, about 87% are singletons. CDR1 and CDR2 (germline): SEHNR, FQNEAQ (reference sequence). This CDR3 is 16 amino acids long. V was trimmed by 0 bases and J by 0 bases, leaving 9 bases between them. The source is a woman between 25 and 40 years old with acute COVID-19. V is TRBV7-9 and J is TRBJ1-3, with no clear D. The sequencing sample was made of PBMCs or T cells enriched from blood (not recorded which). The CDR3 loop is CASSLALAGSGNTIYF. CDR3 coding DNA: TGTGCCAGCAGCTTAGCGTTGGCAGGCTCTGGAAACACCATATATTTT. Looking up the rest from reference TRBV7-9 and TRBJ1-3 gives the full variable domain: DTGVSQNPRHKITKRGQNVTFRCDPISEHNRLYWYRQTLGQGPEFLTYFQNEAQLEKSRLLSDRFSAERPKGSFSTLEIQRTEQGDSAMYLCASSLALAGSGNTIYFGEGSWLTVV.